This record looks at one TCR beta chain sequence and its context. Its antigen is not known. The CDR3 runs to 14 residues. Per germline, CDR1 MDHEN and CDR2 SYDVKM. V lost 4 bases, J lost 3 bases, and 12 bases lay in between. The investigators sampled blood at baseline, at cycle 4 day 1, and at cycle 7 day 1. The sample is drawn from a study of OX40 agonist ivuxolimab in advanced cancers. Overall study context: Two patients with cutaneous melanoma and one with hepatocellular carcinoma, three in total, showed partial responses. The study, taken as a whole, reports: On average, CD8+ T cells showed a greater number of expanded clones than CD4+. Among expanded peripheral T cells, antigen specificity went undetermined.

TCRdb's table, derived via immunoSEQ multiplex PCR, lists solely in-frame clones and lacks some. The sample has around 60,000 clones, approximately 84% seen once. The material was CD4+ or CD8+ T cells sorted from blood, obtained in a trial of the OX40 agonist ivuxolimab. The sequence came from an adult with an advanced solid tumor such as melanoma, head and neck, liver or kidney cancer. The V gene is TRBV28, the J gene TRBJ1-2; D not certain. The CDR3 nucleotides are TGTGCCAGCAGTTCTCTCGGACGGGACTATGGCTACACCTTC. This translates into CASSSLGRDYGYTF.